One and the same sample provided the 10 T cell receptor beta chains below, sequenced in a study of blood T cell repertoires in COVID-19. Sequencing used immunoSEQ multiplex PCR; TCRdb keeps in-frame clones, though not all of them. The sample carries 200,000 to 300,000 clones, 85% recorded once. Sequencing was performed on peripheral blood. Receptors were obtained from a woman in her sixties or seventies with active or convalescent COVID-19.

The chain links TRBV11-3 to TRBJ2-3, with D possibly being TRBD2 (5 bases). This CDR3 spans 14 amino acids. Germline CDR1 SGHNT, CDR2 YENEEA. The V gene lost 3 bases and the J gene lost 1 base, with 8 bases spanning the gap. The CDR3: CASSLEAGTDTQYF. The CDR3 region has the DNA TGTGCCAGCAGCTTGGAAGCGGGCACAGATACGCAGTATTTT.

The chain carries TRBV6-5 and TRBJ2-1; 14 bases are a match to TRBD2. The CDR3 spans 15 residues. The ends lost 11 bases at V and 7 bases at J; junction bases unmatched: 10. CDR1 is MNHEY, CDR2 SVGAGI, per germline. The CDR3 loop reads CAGGLAGGKRNEQFF. CDR3 in DNA: TGTGCCGGAGGACTAGCGGGAGGAAAAAGGAATGAGCAGTTCTTC.

This chain links TRBV2 with TRBJ1-1; D unresolved. V lost 6 bases, J lost 1 base, and 6 bases lay in between. The CDR3 is made up of 12 amino acids. Germline values: CDR1 SNHLY, CDR2 FYNNEI. CDR3 nucleotides: TGTGCCAGCAGAGCCGGGAACACTGAAGCTTTCTTT. Translation gives CASRAGNTEAFF.

The V and J genes are TRBV14 and TRBJ2-3; D is unclear. The length of the CDR3 is 15 residues. Germline V gives CDR1 SGHDN, CDR2 FVKESK. With 0 bases removed from V and 2 bases from J, the gap between germline ends came to 9 bases. The CDR3 loop reads CASSQDSPSTDTQYF. The CDR3 DNA reads TGTGCCAGCAGCCAAGATAGTCCGTCCACAGATACGCAGTATTTT.

The chain recombines TRBV12-5 with TRBJ2-2, with D maybe TRBD2 (5 bases). CDR1 and CDR2 from the germline V gene are LGHNT and FRNRAP. This CDR3 region has 16 residues. Trimming took 5 bases from V and 4 from J, leaving 17 bases between them. The CDR3 bases are TGTGCTAGTGGTCCAACGGGAATTCCGTGCACCGGGGAGCTGTTTTTT. This translates into CASGPTGIPCTGELFF.

This chain uses TRBV11-3 with TRBJ1-1; 8 bases map to TRBD1. V lost 2 bases to trimming and J lost 6 bases; unmatched junction nucleotides: 5. The germline V gene has CDR1 SGHNT and CDR2 YENEEA. The CDR3 is 14 residues long. CDR3 nucleotides: TGTGCCAGCAGCTTACGACAGGGGAGGCCTGAAGCTTTCTTT. Its translation: CASSLRQGRPEAFF.

The CDR3, as DNA: TGTGCCAGCACCCCCTGGGCAGGTTCGGACAATGAGCAGTTCTTC. Translated: CASTPWAGSDNEQFF. The rearrangement joins TRBV28 to TRBJ2-1; no definite D call. Germline V gives CDR1 MDHEN, CDR2 SYDVKM. V lost 7 bases, J lost 5 bases, and 18 bases lay in between. CDR3 length: 15 residues.

The chain is built from TRBV10-3 and TRBJ1-1; weak D call: TRBD1 (5 bases). Deletions cut 3 bases from V and 5 bases from J, with 19 bases between. The CDR3 contains 16 residues. In germline, CDR1 is ENHRY, CDR2 SYGVKD. This CDR3 is CAISDDLGRSGTEAFF. The CDR3, as DNA: TGTGCCATCAGTGATGACCTCGGGAGGTCAGGGACTGAAGCTTTCTTT.

This rearrangement joins TRBV5-1 to TRBJ2-1; 14 bases fit TRBD2. CDR1 is SGHRS, CDR2 YFSETQ, per germline. J gave up 11 bases and V 0 bases, and 7 bases lay outside the gene matches. The CDR3 runs to 16 residues. In DNA form, the CDR3 reads TGCGCCAGCAGCTTGGGAGTGACTAGCGGGGGGGTTAAGCAGTTCTTC. It encodes CASSLGVTSGGVKQFF.

This chain uses TRBV11-2 with TRBJ1-3; tentatively, D is TRBD1 (6 bases). The CDR3 spans 15 residues. The V end lost 4 bases, the J end lost 4 bases, and 14 bases lay between the germline ends. Germline CDR1 and CDR2: SGHAT and FQNNGV. CDR3 in amino acids: CASSWSGVGGNTIYF. The CDR3 DNA reads as TGTGCCAGCAGCTGGTCAGGGGTGGGAGGAAACACCATATATTTT.